The 4 T cell receptor beta chains presented below share a single source sample, sequenced in a study of blood T cells in healthy people across ages. A J-beta primer mix and a sample-barcoded 5' primer were used in a second PCR of roughly 7 to 12 cycles. TCRdb passed the 5' RACE reads through MiXCR, listing each CDR3 protein once. The repertoire has some 750,000 distinct CDR3 sequences, about a fifth of them found once; the top ten carry under 25%. The sample was blood. The receptors originated from a man between 65 and 80 years old in good health.

The chain employs TRBV28 and TRBJ2-7; 9 bases line up with TRBD1. V was pared by 2 bases and J by 2 bases, with 16 bases of the junction left unmatched. The CDR3 runs to 19 residues. Germline loops: CDR1 MDHEN, CDR2 SYDVKM. The DNA of the CDR3 is TGTGCCAGCAGTTTAGAGGGGCGCTGGGGACAGGGTGGGACCTACGAGCAGTACTTC. It translates to CASSLEGRWGQGGTYEQYF. Supplemented by reference TRBV28 and TRBJ2-7, the full variable domain reads DVKVTQSSRYLVKRTGEKVFLECVQDMDHENMFWYRQDPGLGLRLIYFSYDVKMKEKGDIPEGYSVSREKKERFSLILESASTNQTSMYLCASSLEGRWGQGGTYEQYFGPGTRLTVT.

This clonotype was seen only a few times. V is TRBV18 and J is TRBJ1-1, with 8 bases fitting TRBD1. Germline V lookup: CDR1 KGHSH, CDR2 LQKENI. The V and J ends lost 3 bases and 9 bases, in that order; junction bases with no gene match: 3. This CDR3 has 12 residues. The CDR3, as DNA: TGTGCCAGCTCACCGGACAGGGAAAAAGCTTTCTTT. Translated: CASSPDREKAFF. Full variable domain (outside the CDR3, taken from reference TRBV18 and TRBJ1-1): NAGVMQNPRHLVRRRGQEARLRCSPMKGHSHVYWYRQLPEEGLKFMVYLQKENIIDESGMPKERFSAEFPKEGPSILRIQQVVRGDSAAYFCASSPDREKAFFGQGTRLTVV.

Regarding this clonotype: The junction and the germline gene differ at one end; a read error may be behind it. V gene TRBV3-1 combines with J gene TRBJ2-5; 11 bases are shared with TRBD2. Germline values: CDR1 LGHDT, CDR2 YNNKEL (reference sequence). The CDR3 is 13 residues long. The CDR3 DNA reads TGTGCCAGCAGCCACGAGACTAGCGGGGTCCTAATCTTC. As protein: CASSHETSGVLIF.

CDR3 DNA: TGCAGTGCTAGATCCGAGCCAGGTGTTTCCTACAATGAGCAGTTCTTC. Protein: CSARSEPGVSYNEQFF. This chain links TRBV20-1 with TRBJ2-1; D is ambiguous. V lost 2 bases and J lost 1, with 15 bases in between. Germline V lookup: CDR1 DFQATT, CDR2 SNEGSKA (reference sequence). CDR3 size: 16 residues.